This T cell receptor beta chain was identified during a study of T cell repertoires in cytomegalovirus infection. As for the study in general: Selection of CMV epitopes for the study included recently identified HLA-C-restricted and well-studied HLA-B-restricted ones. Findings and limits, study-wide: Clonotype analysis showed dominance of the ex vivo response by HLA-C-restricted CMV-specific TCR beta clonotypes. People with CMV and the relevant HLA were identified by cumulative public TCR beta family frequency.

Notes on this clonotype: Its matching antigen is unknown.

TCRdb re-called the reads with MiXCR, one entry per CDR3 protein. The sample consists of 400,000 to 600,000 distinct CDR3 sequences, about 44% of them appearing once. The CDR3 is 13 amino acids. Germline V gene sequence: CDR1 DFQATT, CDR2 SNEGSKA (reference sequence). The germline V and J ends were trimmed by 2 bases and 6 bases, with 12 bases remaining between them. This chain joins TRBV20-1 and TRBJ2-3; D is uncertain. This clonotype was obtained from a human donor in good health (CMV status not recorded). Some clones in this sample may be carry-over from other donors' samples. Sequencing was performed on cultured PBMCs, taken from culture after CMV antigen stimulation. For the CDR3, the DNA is TGCAGTGCTAGACACGCCGTGCTGGATACGCAGTATTTT. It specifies CSARHAVLDTQYF.